The present entry profiles one T cell receptor beta chain with its context. Its antigen is not known. Study-level findings and limits: Larger-cohort validation covered only one TCR beta V-J rearrangement.

The sorted Tregs were CD4+CD25+CD127-/low cells. Constant-region reverse primers amplified full-length variable regions, followed by semi-nested Nested Universal Primer A PCR. MiXCR was run by TCRdb on the 5' RACE reads, yielding one entry per CDR3 protein. The sample carries approximately 58,000 distinct CDR3 sequences, less than 30% recorded once. V dropped 4 bases and J dropped 2 bases, with 2 bases sitting between them. Germline V gene data show CDR1 as SGHDT and CDR2 as YYEEEE. The CDR3 sequence is 11 residues long. The receptor's source is a female donor with breast cancer. Sequenced input: tumor-infiltrating Tregs sorted from the breast tumor. The rearrangement links TRBV5-6 to TRBJ2-3; no reliable D call. CDR3 amino acids: CASSNTDTQYF. DNA for the CDR3: TGTGCCAGCAGCAACACAGATACGCAGTATTTT.